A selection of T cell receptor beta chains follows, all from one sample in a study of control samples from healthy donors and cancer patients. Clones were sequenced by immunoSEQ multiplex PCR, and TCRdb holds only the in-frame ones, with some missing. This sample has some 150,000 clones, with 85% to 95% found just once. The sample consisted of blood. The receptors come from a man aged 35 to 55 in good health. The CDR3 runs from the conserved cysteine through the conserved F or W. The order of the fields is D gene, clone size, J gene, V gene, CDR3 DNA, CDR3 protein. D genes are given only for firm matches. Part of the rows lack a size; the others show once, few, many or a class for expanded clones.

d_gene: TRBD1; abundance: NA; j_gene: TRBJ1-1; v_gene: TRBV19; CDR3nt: TGTGCCAGTAGGATGGGGACAGGGGGCGGAATAAACACTGAAGCTTTCTTT; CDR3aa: CASRMGTGGGINTEAFF
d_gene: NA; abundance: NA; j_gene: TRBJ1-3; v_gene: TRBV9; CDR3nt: TGTGCCAGCAGCGTAGGGGGCGAAGGAAACACCATATATTTT; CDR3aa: CASSVGGEGNTIYF
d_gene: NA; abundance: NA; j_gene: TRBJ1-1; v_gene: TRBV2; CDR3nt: TGTGCCAGCAGTTTACAGGGTTCGTCGTCGAACACTGAAGCTTTCTTT; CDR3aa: CASSLQGSSSNTEAFF
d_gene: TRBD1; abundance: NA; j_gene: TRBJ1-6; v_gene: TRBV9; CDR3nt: TGTGCCAGCAGCTCAACAGGGGATAATTCACCCCTCCACTTT; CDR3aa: CASSSTGDNSPLHF
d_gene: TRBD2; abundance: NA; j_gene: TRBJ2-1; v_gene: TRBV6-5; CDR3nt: TGTGCCAGTAAAACTAGCGGGAGGTCGGATGAGCAGTTCTTC; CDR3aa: CASKTSGRSDEQFF
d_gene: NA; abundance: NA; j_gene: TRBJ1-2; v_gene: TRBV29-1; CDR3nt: TGCAGCGTTGATCCTCGGGGGGCTAACTATGGCTACACCTTC; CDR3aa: CSVDPRGANYGYTF
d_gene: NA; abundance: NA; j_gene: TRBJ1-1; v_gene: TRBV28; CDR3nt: TGTGCCAGCAGTTCAAACGTTGCAGCCACTGAAGCTTTCTTT; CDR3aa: CASSSNVAATEAFF
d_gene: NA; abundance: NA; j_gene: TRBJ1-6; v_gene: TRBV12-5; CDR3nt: TGTGCTAGTGGTTTCGGGGGCTCACCCCTCCACTTT; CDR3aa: CASGFGGSPLHF
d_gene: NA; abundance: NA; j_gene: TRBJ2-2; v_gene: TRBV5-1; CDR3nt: TGCGCCAGCAGCTTGCCAGCACGATGGACCGGGGAGCTGTTTTTT; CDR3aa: CASSLPARWTGELFF
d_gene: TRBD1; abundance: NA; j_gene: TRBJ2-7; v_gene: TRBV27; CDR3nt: TGTGCCAGCAGTCCCCGACAGGGGAGCTCCTACGAGCAGTACTTC; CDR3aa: CASSPRQGSSYEQYF
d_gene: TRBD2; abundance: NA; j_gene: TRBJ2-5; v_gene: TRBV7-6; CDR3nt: TGTGCCAGCAGCTCCTTCCCGCCGGCTAGCGGGAGGGGGGAGACCCAGTACTTC; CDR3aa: CASSSFPPASGRGETQYF
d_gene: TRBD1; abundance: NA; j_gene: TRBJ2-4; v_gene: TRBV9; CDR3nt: TGTGCCAGCAGCGTAGGTTCCGGGACAGTACTAGCCAAAAACATTCAGTACTTC; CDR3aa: CASSVGSGTVLAKNIQYF
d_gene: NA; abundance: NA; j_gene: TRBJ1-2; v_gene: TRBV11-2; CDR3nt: TGTGCCAGCAGCTTAGTCTCGGCAGGGCCTAACTATGGCTACACCTTC; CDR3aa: CASSLVSAGPNYGYTF
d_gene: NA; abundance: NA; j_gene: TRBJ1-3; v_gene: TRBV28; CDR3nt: TGTGCCAGCAGTTTATGGGTCGGGAGGCCCCCCTTCCGAAACACCATATATTTT; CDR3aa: CASSLWVGRPPFRNTIYF
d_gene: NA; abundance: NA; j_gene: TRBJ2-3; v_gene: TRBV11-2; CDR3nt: TGTGCCAGCAGCTTAGATGGGGCGGGAGATACGCAGTATTTT; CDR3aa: CASSLDGAGDTQYF
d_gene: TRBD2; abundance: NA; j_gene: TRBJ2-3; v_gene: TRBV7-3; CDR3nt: TGTGCCAGCAGCTCGGGACTAGCGGGGGAAGGCACAGATACGCAGTATTTT; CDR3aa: CASSSGLAGEGTDTQYF
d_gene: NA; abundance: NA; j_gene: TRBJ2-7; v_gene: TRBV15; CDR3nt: TGTGCCACCAGCAGAGTTGGGGGAGAGAATTACGAGCAGTACTTC; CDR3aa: CATSRVGGENYEQYF
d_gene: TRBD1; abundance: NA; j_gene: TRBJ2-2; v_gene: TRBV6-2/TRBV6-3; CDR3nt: TGTGCCAGCAGTAGGGCATACGGACAGGGTTTACGGACCGGGGAGCTGTTTTTT; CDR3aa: CASSRAYGQGLRTGELFF
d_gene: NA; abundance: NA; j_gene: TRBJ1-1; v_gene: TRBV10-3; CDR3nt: TGTGCCATTGACCAGACAGGTGGGACTGAAGCTTTCTTT; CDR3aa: CAIDQTGGTEAFF
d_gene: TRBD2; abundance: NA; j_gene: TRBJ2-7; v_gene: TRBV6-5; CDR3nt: TGTGCCAGCAACAACCCGGGACTAGGGTACGAGCAGTACTTC; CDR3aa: CASNNPGLGYEQYF
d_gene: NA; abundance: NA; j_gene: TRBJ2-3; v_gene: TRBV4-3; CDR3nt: TGCGCCAGCAGCCAAGGGGGCAGCACAGATACGCAGTATTTT; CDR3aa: CASSQGGSTDTQYF
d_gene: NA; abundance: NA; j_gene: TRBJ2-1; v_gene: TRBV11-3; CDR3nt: TGTGCCAGCAGCTTAGCCTCCGATGAGCAGTTCTTC; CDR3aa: CASSLASDEQFF
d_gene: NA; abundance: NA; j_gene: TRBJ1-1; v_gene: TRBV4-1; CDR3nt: TGCGCCAGCAGCCAAGGAGGGTTAGGAAAATCGAACACTGAAGCTTTCTTT; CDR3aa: CASSQGGLGKSNTEAFF
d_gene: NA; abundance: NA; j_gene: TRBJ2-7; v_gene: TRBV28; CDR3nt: TGTGCCAGCAGTTTGGGGTTGAGGGGCCCTGGTGGAGAGCAGTACTTC; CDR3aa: CASSLGLRGPGGEQYF
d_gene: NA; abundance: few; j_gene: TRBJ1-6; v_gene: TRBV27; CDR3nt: TGTGCCAGCTCCCCGGGGCAGGGGATTTATTCACCCCTCCACTTT; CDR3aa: CASSPGQGIYSPLHF
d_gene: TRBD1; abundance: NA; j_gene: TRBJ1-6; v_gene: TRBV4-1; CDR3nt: TGCGCCAGCGCTAGGGGGCTGAATTCACCCCTCCACTTT; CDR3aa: CASARGLNSPLHF
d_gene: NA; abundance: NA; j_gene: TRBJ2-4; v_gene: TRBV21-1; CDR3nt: TGTGCCAGCAGCAAAATAACTCTGGGGACAGGCAGTCCAGCCAAAAACATTCAGTACTTC; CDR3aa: CASSKITLGTGSPAKNIQYF
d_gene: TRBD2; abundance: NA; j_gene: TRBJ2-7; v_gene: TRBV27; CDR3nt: TGTGCCAGCAGTTTAGCGGGAGGCCCCTACGAGCAGTACTTC; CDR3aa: CASSLAGGPYEQYF
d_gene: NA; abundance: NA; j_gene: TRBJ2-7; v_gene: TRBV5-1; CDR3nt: TGCGCCAGTCTGAGGGGCGGGAACTCCTACGAGCAGTACTTC; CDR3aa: CASLRGGNSYEQYF
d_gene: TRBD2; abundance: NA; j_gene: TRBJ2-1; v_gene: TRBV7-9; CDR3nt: TGTGCCAGCAGCTTAGGTGCTAGCGGGATCTACAATGAGCAGTTCTTC; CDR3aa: CASSLGASGIYNEQFF
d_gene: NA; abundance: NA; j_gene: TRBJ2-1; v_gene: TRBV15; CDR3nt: TGTGCCACCAGCAGTGTTAGGACAGAGCCTTCCTACAATGAGCAGTTCTTC; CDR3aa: CATSSVRTEPSYNEQFF
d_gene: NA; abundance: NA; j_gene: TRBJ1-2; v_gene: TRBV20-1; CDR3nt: TGCAGTGCTAGTGTCTCATGGGCCTATGGCTACACCTTC; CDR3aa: CSASVSWAYGYTF
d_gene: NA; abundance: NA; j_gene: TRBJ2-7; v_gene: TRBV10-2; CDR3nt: TGCGCCAGCAGTGGGGGACGGGGGGCTTACGAGCAGTACTTC; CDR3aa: CASSGGRGAYEQYF
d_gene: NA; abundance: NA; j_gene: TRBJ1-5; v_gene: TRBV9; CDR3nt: TGTGCCAGCAGCCCCTCATTTAGCAATCAGCCCCAGCATTTT; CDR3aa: CASSPSFSNQPQHF
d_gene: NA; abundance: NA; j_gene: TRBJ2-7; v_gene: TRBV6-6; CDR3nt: TGTGCCAGCAGCTCCCCGACCCTAGCCGGCTACGAGCAGTACTTC; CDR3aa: CASSSPTLAGYEQYF
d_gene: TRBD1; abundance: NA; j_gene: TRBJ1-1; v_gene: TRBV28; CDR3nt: TGTGCCAGCAGCTTAAGGGGGCTGAACACTGAAGCTTTCTTT; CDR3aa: CASSLRGLNTEAFF
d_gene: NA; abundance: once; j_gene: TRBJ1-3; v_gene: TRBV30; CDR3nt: TGTGCCTGGAGGAGGACAGCTGGAAACACCATATATTTT; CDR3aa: CAWRRTAGNTIYF
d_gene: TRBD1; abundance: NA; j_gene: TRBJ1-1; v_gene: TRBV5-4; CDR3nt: TGTGCCAGCACCACAGGGGGCTTAAACACTGAAGCTTTCTTT; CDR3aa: CASTTGGLNTEAFF
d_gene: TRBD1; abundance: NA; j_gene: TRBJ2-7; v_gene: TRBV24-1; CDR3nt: TGTGCCACCAGTGAGTCCGGGACAGGGGCCTGGGAGCAGTACTTC; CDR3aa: CATSESGTGAWEQYF
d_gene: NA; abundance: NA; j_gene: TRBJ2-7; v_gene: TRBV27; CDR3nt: TGTGCCAGCAGTTTTAGTGGATCGGAACAGAACTACGAGCAGTACTTC; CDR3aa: CASSFSGSEQNYEQYF
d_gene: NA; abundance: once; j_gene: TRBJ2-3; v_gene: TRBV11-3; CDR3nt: TGTGCCAGCAGCCCTACGCTAGTCCCAGTCACAGATACGCAGTATTTT; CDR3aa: CASSPTLVPVTDTQYF
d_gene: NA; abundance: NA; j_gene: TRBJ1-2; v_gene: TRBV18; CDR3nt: TGTGCCAGCTCACCCCCGTCAGGATTCTATGGCTACACCTTC; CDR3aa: CASSPPSGFYGYTF
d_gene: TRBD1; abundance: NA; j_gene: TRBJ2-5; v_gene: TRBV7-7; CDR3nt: TGTGCTAGCAGCTTCGGGACAGAAGAGACCCAGTACTTC; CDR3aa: CASSFGTEETQYF
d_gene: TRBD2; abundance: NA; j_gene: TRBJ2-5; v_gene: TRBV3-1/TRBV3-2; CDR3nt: TGTGCCAGCAGCAATAGCGGGGTACAAGAGACCCAGTACTTC; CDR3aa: CASSNSGVQETQYF
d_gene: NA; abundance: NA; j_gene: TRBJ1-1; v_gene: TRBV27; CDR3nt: TGTGCCAGCAGTCGATTCGGGTCGGGAAACACTGAAGCTTTCTTT; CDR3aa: CASSRFGSGNTEAFF